These 25 T cell receptor beta chains came from one sample sequenced in a study of T cell responses to AZD1222 COVID-19 vaccine. Clones were sequenced by immunoSEQ multiplex PCR, and TCRdb holds only the in-frame ones, with some missing. The sample includes approximately 160,000 clones, about 91% of them seen just once. Sequenced material: peripheral blood, taken on day 0 of AZD1222 vaccination. Receptors originate from an adult in good health.

The chain combines TRBV28 with TRBJ1-2; D not resolved. Between the trimmed V and J ends, which lost 3 bases and 4 bases, there was a span of 21 bases. Per germline, CDR1 MDHEN and CDR2 SYDVKM. The CDR3 contains 17 residues. The CDR3 sequence is CASSFRTIGPGGYGYTF. The CDR3 DNA reads TGTGCCAGCAGTTTTAGGACTATAGGTCCCGGCGGCTATGGCTACACCTTC.

This sequence joins TRBV27 and TRBJ1-2, with no clear D. The CDR3 is 16 amino acids. In germline, CDR1 is MNHEY, CDR2 SMNVEV (reference sequence). The V gene lost 6 bases and the J gene lost 3 bases, with 20 bases spanning the gap. This CDR3 is CASSRRSGPPYYGYTF. The CDR3 nucleotides are TGTGCCAGCAGCCGGCGGAGTGGGCCACCTTACTATGGCTACACCTTC.

Points on this clone: The germline gene is not matched at one end of the junction; a read error may be the cause. The CDR3 DNA reads as TGTGCCAGTAGTAAGACGGGGCAAACCTTT. Its translation is CASSKTGQTF. The J gene is TRBJ1-1, the V gene TRBV19; D is perhaps TRBD1 (5 bases). CDR1 is LNHDA, CDR2 SQIVND, per germline (reference sequence). The length of the CDR3 is 10 residues.

This CDR3 reads CASSRRSGYNEKLFF. Here the CDR3 DNA reads TGTGCCAGCAGTCGACGATCAGGCTATAATGAAAAACTGTTTTTT. The genes are TRBV6-6 and TRBJ1-4; D remains unclear. Germline values: CDR1 MNHNY, CDR2 SVGAGI (reference sequence). The CDR3 sequence is 15 residues long. Trimming left V 5 bases short and J 4 bases short, with 14 bases between.

This chain links TRBV5-1 with TRBJ1-6, with a weak D call TRBD1 (5 bases). Germline-derived CDR1 and CDR2 are SGHRS and YFSETQ. CDR3 size: 13 residues. Trimming left V 6 bases short and J 7 bases short, with 11 bases between. CDR3 loop: CASNAGGNSPLHF. CDR3 bases: TGCGCCAGCAACGCGGGGGGGAATTCACCCCTCCACTTT. Full variable domain (rest looked up from reference TRBV5-1 and TRBJ1-6): KAGVTQTPRYLIKTRGQQVTLSCSPISGHRSVSWYQQTPGQGLQFLFEYFSETQRNKGNFPGRFSGRQFSNSRSEMNVSTLELGDSALYLCASNAGGNSPLHFGNGTRLTVT.

J is TRBJ2-7 and V is TRBV13, with 10 positions matching TRBD2. J gave up 2 bases and V 0 bases, and 16 bases lay outside the gene matches. This CDR3 comprises 20 residues. The germline gives CDR1 PRHDT, CDR2 FYEKMQ (reference sequence). The CDR3 bases are TGTGCCAGCAGCTTAGGCCCTAATCGAGCGGGAGGGGGGACCACCTACGAGCAGTACTTC. Translating it yields CASSLGPNRAGGGTTYEQYF.

The chain combines TRBV2 with TRBJ1-5, with a possible D match to TRBD1 (5 bases). The CDR3 covers 16 residues. The ends were cut back, 3 bases at V and 1 base at J, with 13 bases in the middle. The V gene's germline CDR1 is SNHLY and CDR2 FYNNEI. This chain's CDR3 is CASSDRRGGSNQPQHF. As DNA, the CDR3 is TGTGCCAGCAGTGACAGGCGGGGGGGGAGCAATCAGCCCCAGCATTTT. Using reference TRBV2 and TRBJ1-5 for the parts outside the CDR3, the full variable domain is EPEVTQTPSHQVTQMGQEVILRCVPISNHLYFYWYRQILGQKVEFLVSFYNNEISEKSEIFDDQFSVERPDGSNFTLKIRSTKLEDSAMYFCASSDRRGGSNQPQHFGDGTRLSIL.

The rearrangement joins TRBV7-3 to TRBJ1-1; D is uncertain. CDR1 SGHTA and CDR2 FQGTGA come from the germline V gene. This CDR3 has 14 residues. Deletions cut 1 base from V and 5 bases from J, with 11 bases between. In DNA, the CDR3 is TGTGCCAGCAGCTTAAGGGAGGGCGGGACTGAAGCTTTCTTT. Amino acids: CASSLREGGTEAFF.

The V and J genes are TRBV6-5 and TRBJ1-1, with D possibly matching TRBD1 (6 bases). Germline loops: CDR1 MNHEY, CDR2 SVGAGI. V was clipped by 6 bases and J by 11 bases, with 16 bases between them. The CDR3 runs 12 residues. The CDR3: CASRELGQGAFF. The CDR3, as DNA: TGTGCCAGCAGGGAGCTGGGGCAGGGGGCTTTCTTT.

The chain links TRBV27 to TRBJ1-5; D may be TRBD1 (6 bases). This CDR3 comprises 18 residues. V was clipped by 1 base and J by 7 bases, with 23 bases between them. Germline-derived CDR1 and CDR2 are MNHEY and SMNVEV (reference sequence). CDR3 sequence reads: CASSLYKLGGGLRQPQHF. The CDR3 coding sequence is TGTGCCAGCAGTTTATATAAATTGGGTGGGGGCCTAAGGCAGCCCCAGCATTTT.

The chain couples TRBV25-1 to TRBJ1-6; D is uncertain. The CDR3 contains 12 residues. Per the germline V gene, CDR1 is MGHDK and CDR2 is SYGVNS. V lost 3 bases and J 15 bases, leaving 12 bases between the germline ends. The CDR3 sequence is CASSDTDLSLHF. CDR3 coding DNA: TGTGCCAGCAGTGATACAGACCTTAGCCTCCACTTT.

The rearrangement joins TRBV4-1 to TRBJ1-3; D unresolved. Germline CDR1 MGHRA, CDR2 YSYEKL. The ends were cut back, 1 base at V and 1 base at J, with 8 bases in the middle. The CDR3 totals 15 residues. CDR3 in DNA: TGCGCCAGCAGCCAAGCTCCTGGGTCTGGAAACACCATATATTTT. Residues: CASSQAPGSGNTIYF.

The chain couples TRBV6-1 to TRBJ2-1, with D perhaps TRBD2 (5 bases). V dropped 1 base and J dropped 1 base, with 14 bases sitting between them. The CDR3 contains 17 residues. Germline-derived CDR1 and CDR2 are MNHNS and SASEGT. CDR3 coding DNA: TGTGCCAGCAGTGAAGAGCGGCGGATGCGATCCTACAATGAGCAGTTCTTC. Residues: CASSEERRMRSYNEQFF.

The chain recombines TRBV19 with TRBJ2-3; 7 bases are shared with TRBD1. The J segment lost 0 bases and the V segment lost 1 base, leaving 4 bases of the junction unmatched. There are 16 residues in the CDR3. Per germline, CDR1 LNHDA and CDR2 SQIVND (reference sequence). Here the CDR3 reads CASSIAGQTSTDTQYF. As DNA, the CDR3 is TGTGCCAGTAGTATAGCGGGACAGACTAGCACAGATACGCAGTATTTT.

V gene TRBV7-9 combines with J gene TRBJ1-1; TRBD1 might be the D (6 bases). The germline V gene has CDR1 SEHNR and CDR2 FQNEAQ (reference sequence). This CDR3 is 14 amino acids long. V lost 5 bases and J lost 1, with 11 bases in between. The CDR3 coding sequence is TGTGCCAGCAGCGCCCTACAGGGGAACACTGAAGCTTTCTTT. The encoded protein is CASSALQGNTEAFF.

CDR3 DNA sequence: TGTGCCAGCAGCCTTACAGGGGGGTCCTACAATGAGCAGTTCTTC. Encoded protein: CASSLTGGSYNEQFF. V gene TRBV28 combines with J gene TRBJ2-1; 8 bases match TRBD1. Trimming cost V 6 bases and J 1 base; bases outside gene matches: 5. The CDR3 is made up of 15 amino acids. The germline V gene encodes CDR1 MDHEN and CDR2 SYDVKM.

This clone was detected only once. This chain connects TRBV11-3 to TRBJ2-5, with a weak D call TRBD1 (5 bases). Trimming cost V 1 base and J 7 bases, with 16 bases left between them. The CDR3 totals 15 residues. CDR1 is SGHNT, CDR2 YENEEA, per germline. The CDR3 spells CASSLVVSGQGTQYF. The DNA for the CDR3 is TGTGCCAGCAGCTTAGTGGTTTCAGGGCAGGGGACCCAGTACTTC.

CDR3 amino acids: CASSTTGQGAGYEQYF. As DNA, the CDR3 is TGTGCCAGCAGTACGACGGGACAGGGGGCAGGATACGAGCAGTACTTC. The chain uses TRBV28 and TRBJ2-7; TRBD1 agrees at 12 bases. This CDR3 has 16 residues. CDR1 and CDR2 (germline): MDHEN, SYDVKM. Losses at the gene ends were 5 bases for V and 4 bases for J; bases not matched to a gene: 9.

The chain is built from TRBV4-1 and TRBJ1-1, with 11 bases identical to TRBD1. Germline lookup yields CDR1 MGHRA and CDR2 YSYEKL. The CDR3 is 14 residues long. With 4 bases clipped from V and 11 bases from J, the junction kept 9 bases outside the gene matches. The CDR3 bases are TGCGCCAGCAGCCCTCTGGGGACAGGGGGATTCGCTTTCTTT. This translates into CASSPLGTGGFAFF.

The CDR3 region is CASSQRGYQETQYF. The DNA of the CDR3 is TGTGCCAGCAGCCAACGGGGCTACCAAGAGACCCAGTACTTC. The chain is built from TRBV3-1 (or the pseudogene TRBV3-2) and TRBJ2-5; D could derive from TRBD1 or TRBD2 (5 bases each). Trimming stripped 2 bases from V and 0 bases from J, with 7 bases between. CDR1 is LGHDT and CDR2 is YNNKEL in the germline V gene (reference sequence). This CDR3 contains 14 residues.

DNA for the CDR3: TGTGCCATCAGGGGGACAGGGGGACAAGAGACCCAGTACTTC. Translating it yields CAIRGTGGQETQYF. The chain couples TRBV10-3 to TRBJ2-5; 11 nucleotides match TRBD1. The V gene end was trimmed by 6 bases and the J gene end by 2 bases; junction bases not matched to a gene: 2. The CDR3 covers 14 residues. Germline V gene data show CDR1 as ENHRY and CDR2 as SYGVKD.

J is TRBJ2-6 and V is TRBV19, with TRBD1 identical over 9 bases. The CDR3 runs to 16 residues. The germline V gene has CDR1 LNHDA and CDR2 SQIVND (reference sequence). V shed 5 bases and J 2 bases; nucleotides not matched to a gene: 4. DNA for the CDR3: TGTGCCAGTAGTCCCGGGACAGGGACTGGGGCCAACGTCCTGACTTTC. Its protein is CASSPGTGTGANVLTF.

This chain connects TRBV24-1 to TRBJ2-3, with 7 bases that match TRBD2. The length of the CDR3 is 20 residues. The V gene's germline CDR1 is KGHDR and CDR2 SFDVKD. Germline trimming cut 7 bases from V and 3 bases from J; bases unmatched to any gene: 24. The CDR3 protein is CATSHSGGGGTSSRTDTQYF. CDR3 in DNA: TGTGCCACCAGCCATTCCGGCGGCGGGGGAACCTCTAGTCGGACAGATACGCAGTATTTT.

The chain recombines TRBV7-2 with TRBJ2-7; D is unresolved. This CDR3 region has 12 residues. V was trimmed by 7 bases and J by 2 bases, leaving 9 bases between them. CDR1 is SGHTA, CDR2 FQGNSA, per germline. The CDR3 region is CASTLSAYEQYF. CDR3 coding DNA: TGTGCCAGCACCCTGTCCGCCTACGAGCAGTACTTC.

This chain links TRBV5-1 with TRBJ2-5, with D maybe TRBD1 (6 bases). Germline values: CDR1 SGHRS, CDR2 YFSETQ. The CDR3 length is 14 residues. The V and J ends lost 3 bases and 8 bases respectively, with 17 bases between them. CDR3 sequence reads: CASSSEGVLVTQYF. The CDR3 DNA sequence: TGCGCCAGCAGCTCCGAGGGGGTACTAGTAACCCAGTACTTC.